Each of the 18 T cell receptor beta chains below was sequenced from the same sample in a study of CD8+ T cells in alopecia areata. Investigators isolated RNA and reverse transcribed it into cDNA to act as the sequencing template. Sequencing used immunoSEQ multiplex PCR; TCRdb keeps in-frame clones, though not all of them. The sample lists nearly 110,000 clones, 84% occurring once. As for treatment: oral pan-JAK inhibitor, 5-10 mg twice daily. This specimen consisted of CD8+ T cells sorted from blood, obtained at week 24, from a patient treated with tofacitinib. The source of these receptors is a human donor with alopecia areata.

Only a few counts were recorded for this clone. The rearrangement joins TRBV5-1 to TRBJ2-6; D remains unclear. With 0 bases removed from V and 4 bases from J, the gap between germline ends came to 14 bases. CDR1 is SGHRS and CDR2 is YFSETQ in the germline V gene. The CDR3 contains 17 residues. The CDR3, as DNA: TGCGCCAGCAGCTTGGAGTCAGGCGGAGTGGGGGCCAACGTCCTGACTTTC. It specifies CASSLESGGVGANVLTF.

The chain recombines TRBV11-2 with TRBJ2-5; a weak D match, TRBD1 (5 bases). This CDR3 is 15 amino acids long. V was trimmed by 1 base and J by 4 bases, leaving 13 bases between them. The germline CDR1 and CDR2 sequences are SGHAT and FQNNGV. The CDR3 DNA reads as TGTGCCAGCAGCTTAGTTGCCGGCCAGGGAGAGACCCAGTACTTC. Translating gives CASSLVAGQGETQYF. Filled out from reference TRBV11-2 and TRBJ2-5, the complete variable domain reads EAGVAQSPRYKIIEKRQSVAFWCNPISGHATLYWYQQILGQGPKLLIQFQNNGVVDDSQLPKDRFSAERLKGVDSTLKIQPAKLEDSAVYLCASSLVAGQGETQYFGPGTRLLVL.

This clone has a handful of counts. The chain recombines TRBV7-6 with TRBJ2-7; TRBD1 agrees at 8 bases. V shed 5 bases and J 4 bases; nucleotides not matched to a gene: 7. The CDR3 runs 14 residues. Germline-derived CDR1 and CDR2 are SGHVS and FNYEAQ. This chain's CDR3 is CASSAGTGIYEQYF. The CDR3 bases are TGTGCCAGCAGCGCGGGGACAGGAATTTACGAGCAGTACTTC.

This clone has only a few counts. The chain carries TRBV27 and TRBJ2-5; 8 bases are shared with TRBD1. V lost 6 bases and J lost 1; bases outside the gene matches: 7. The CDR3 sequence is 15 residues long. In germline, CDR1 is MNHEY, CDR2 SMNVEV (reference sequence). CDR3 nucleotide sequence: TGTGCCAGCAGCCCCGACAGGGGCCTCCAAGAGACCCAGTACTTC. Its translation: CASSPDRGLQETQYF.

V is TRBV9 and J is TRBJ2-3; TRBD2 matches 11 bases. V trimming: 10 bases; J trimming: 2 bases; junction bases outside the gene matches: 9. The CDR3 runs 15 residues. Per the germline V gene, CDR1 is SGDLS and CDR2 is YYNGEE. The CDR3 region is CASTRLAGNTDTQYF. The DNA of the CDR3 is TGTGCCTCAACCAGACTAGCGGGGAACACAGATACGCAGTATTTT. The full variable domain, rest sourced from reference TRBV9 and TRBJ2-3, is DSGVTQTPKHLITATGQRVTLRCSPRSGDLSVYWYQQSLDQGLQFLIQYYNGEERAKGNILERFSAQQFPDLHSELNLSSLELGDSALYFCASTRLAGNTDTQYFGPGTRLTVL.

As to this clone: The sample carries other DNA sequences with the same CDR3. J is TRBJ2-7 and V is TRBV7-3; maybe TRBD1 (5 bases). The CDR3 runs to 13 residues. V was trimmed by 5 bases and J by 3 bases, leaving 11 bases between them. The germline V gene encodes CDR1 SGHTA and CDR2 FQGTGA. The CDR3 nucleotides read TGTGCCAGCAGCCTCGGACAAAACTACGAGCAGTACTTC. Translation: CASSLGQNYEQYF.

This chain uses TRBV6-5 with TRBJ2-7; 12 bases align to TRBD1. Germline-derived CDR1 and CDR2 are MNHEY and SVGAGI. Losses at the gene ends were 0 bases for V and 5 bases for J; bases not matched to a gene: 2. This CDR3 comprises 15 residues. CDR3 bases: TGTGCCAGCAGTTACTCCGGGACAGGGGGCGACGAGCAGTACTTC. Residues: CASSYSGTGGDEQYF.

The V and J genes are TRBV6-5 and TRBJ1-1; maybe TRBD1 (5 bases). Germline CDR1 and CDR2: MNHEY and SVGAGI. The V gene lost 6 bases and the J gene lost 7 bases, with 15 bases spanning the gap. The CDR3 is 13 amino acids. The CDR3 DNA is TGTGCCAGCAGCCACGGGGGTGGGTATGAAGCTTTCTTT. Protein product: CASSHGGGYEAFF.

This rearrangement joins TRBV4-1 to TRBJ2-1, with D possibly matching TRBD1 (6 bases). Trimming took 1 base from V and 7 from J, leaving 14 bases between them. Germline-derived CDR1 and CDR2 are MGHRA and YSYEKL. This CDR3 has 15 residues. The CDR3 here is CASSQGQGLKNEQFF. The CDR3, as DNA: TGCGCCAGCAGCCAAGGTCAGGGGCTGAAGAATGAGCAGTTCTTC.

This clone was found a few times. DNA for the CDR3: TGTGCCAGCAGTTTAGCGGGGGGGGCCCAAGAGACCCAGTACTTC. Protein: CASSLAGGAQETQYF. V is TRBV27 and J is TRBJ2-5; 9 bases align to TRBD2. From germline, CDR1 is MNHEY and CDR2 SMNVEV (reference sequence). V lost 2 bases, J lost 1 base, and 2 bases stayed unmatched. The length of the CDR3 is 15 residues.

This clone was observed a handful of times. The V and J genes are TRBV7-9 and TRBJ2-3; 13 bases map to TRBD2. Germline CDR1 and CDR2: SEHNR and FQNEAQ (reference sequence). The CDR3 loop spans 14 amino acids. Losses at the gene ends were 8 bases for V and 3 bases for J; bases not matched to a gene: 2. The CDR3 sequence is CASGTSGATDTQYF. The CDR3 coding sequence is TGTGCCAGCGGGACTAGCGGGGCTACAGATACGCAGTATTTT.

CDR3 amino acids: CATGTANTGELFF. In nucleotides, the CDR3 is TGCGCCACCGGGACAGCGAACACCGGGGAGCTGTTTTTT. The genes are TRBV10-2 and TRBJ2-2; TRBD1 aligns across 7 bases. Germline-derived CDR1 and CDR2 are WSHSY and SAAADI. V trimming: 10 bases; J trimming: 0 bases; junction bases outside the gene matches: 2. The CDR3 loop spans 13 amino acids.

The chain employs TRBV9 and TRBJ2-2, with no clear D. V gave up 1 base and J gave up 5 bases, with 21 bases separating them. Looked up from germline, CDR1 is SGDLS and CDR2 is YYNGEE. The CDR3 consists of 18 residues. The CDR3, as DNA: TGTGCCAGCAGCGTAAGGAGTACCGACGGGTTTGGAACCGGGGAGCTGTTTTTT. It codes for CASSVRSTDGFGTGELFF. The variable domain in full, with the rest retrieved from reference TRBV9 and TRBJ2-2, is DSGVTQTPKHLITATGQRVTLRCSPRSGDLSVYWYQQSLDQGLQFLIQYYNGEERAKGNILERFSAQQFPDLHSELNLSSLELGDSALYFCASSVRSTDGFGTGELFFGEGSRLTVL.

The genes are TRBV5-1 and TRBJ2-3, with TRBD1 identical over 9 bases. V dropped 5 bases and J dropped 3; count of bases not matched to a gene: 4. This CDR3 has 14 amino acids. Germline values: CDR1 SGHRS, CDR2 YFSETQ. Here the CDR3 reads CASRAGQGTDTQYF. The CDR3 DNA follows: TGCGCCAGCAGAGCGGGACAGGGAACAGATACGCAGTATTTT.

The chain is built from TRBV27 and TRBJ2-3, with TRBD1 as a possible D gene (6 bases). CDR3 size: 15 residues. The germline V and J ends were trimmed by 1 base and 0 bases, with 8 bases remaining between them. CDR1 MNHEY and CDR2 SMNVEV come from the germline V gene (reference sequence). In DNA form, the CDR3 reads TGTGCCAGCAGTTTATGGCAGGGGAGCACAGATACGCAGTATTTT. Translation: CASSLWQGSTDTQYF.

The chain links TRBV10-3 to TRBJ2-3; 13 bases are shared with TRBD2. Trimming at V came to 7 bases and at J to 2 bases, leaving 6 bases not matched to a gene. The CDR3 contains 16 residues. Germline V gives CDR1 ENHRY, CDR2 SYGVKD. This CDR3 is CAITDGLAGDTDTQYF. The CDR3 DNA is TGTGCCATCACAGACGGACTAGCGGGGGACACAGATACGCAGTATTTT.

This clone was seen once. The chain uses TRBV23-1 and TRBJ1-6; D uncertain. TRBV23-1 is treated as an ORF (open reading frame) with a function not yet certain. This CDR3 is 17 amino acids long. Between the trimmed V and J ends, which lost 2 bases and 7 bases, there was a span of 18 bases. CDR3 region: CASSQRERESKNSPLHF. CDR3 sequence (DNA): TGCGCCAGCAGTCAAAGGGAGCGGGAGTCGAAAAATTCACCCCTCCACTTT.

The V call is TRBV28, the J call TRBJ2-2; 7 bases align to TRBD2. CDR1 is MDHEN and CDR2 is SYDVKM in the germline V gene. V lost 7 bases to trimming and J lost 1 base; unmatched junction nucleotides: 3. The CDR3 spans 14 residues. The CDR3 is CASTTSRNTGELFF. CDR3 bases: TGTGCCAGCACGACTAGCCGGAACACCGGGGAGCTGTTTTTT.